This TCR beta chain emerged from a study of CD8+ T cells in alopecia areata. This clone was picked up a small number of times. As yet, its antigen is unknown. The sample's treatment: oral pan-JAK inhibitor, 5-10 mg twice daily. As part of sample collection, lesional scalp punch biopsies and peripheral blood were taken from alopecia areata patients. There are 15 residues in the CDR3. Per the germline V gene, CDR1 is MNHEY and CDR2 is SVGAGI. Trimming cost V 6 bases and J 2 bases, with 16 bases left between them. cDNA serving as the sequencing template came from extracted, reverse transcribed RNA. Generated by immunoSEQ multiplex PCR, the TCRdb table keeps only in-frame clones and is missing some. The table has a few thousand clones, about 71% seen once. Study-wide findings and caveats: Lesional scalp exceeded normal scalp in clonality, especially in alopecia totalis/universalis. Among the 100 top clones, expanded CD8+ clones, like scalp clonality, were significantly decreased by tofacitinib.

Sequencing used skin, obtained at week 24, from a patient treated with tofacitinib. The chain joins TRBV6-5 to TRBJ2-5, with D perhaps TRBD1 (6 bases). This receptor was identified in a human donor with alopecia areata. For the CDR3, the DNA is TGTGCCAGCAGCGACGGCAGGGGACGTCAAGAGACCCAGTACTTC. It translates to CASSDGRGRQETQYF.